This is a list of T cell receptor beta chains from one sample in a study of T cell changes during pregnancy in multiple sclerosis. The method was immunoSEQ multiplex PCR; TCRdb's version includes in-frame clones alone and lacks a portion of them. Here the sample spans tens of thousands of clones, about 93% being singletons. This specimen consisted of CD4+ T cells from peripheral blood mononuclear cells, obtained before pregnancy. These receptors originate from a female donor with multiple sclerosis, enrolled in a pregnancy study. Each CDR3 is given with its conserved first and last residue. A D gene is named only where the DNA matches it firmly. The size of a clone is reported for some rows only, either as once, few or many, or as a class for expanded clones.

. TRBJ2-7 14 TRBV7-2 TRBD1 TGTGCCAGCAGCACAGCAGGGACAGACCGCGAGCAGTACTTC CASSTAGTDREQYF
. TRBJ2-1 12 TRBV12-5 TRBD1 TGTGCTAGTGGTTTAAACAGGGGTCTGCAGTTCTTC CASGLNRGLQFF
. TRBJ1-2 14 TRBV5-4 TRBD1 TGTGCCAGCAGCTTGGGGTCAGGGGGCTATGGCTACACCTTC CASSLGSGGYGYTF
. TRBJ1-1 13 TRBV29-1 . TGCAGCGGGGCCGGGAAGGTGGGTACTGAAGCTTTCTTT CSGAGKVGTEAFF
. TRBJ2-7 15 TRBV4-1 . TGCGCCAGCAGCCTAGCCGACTTGCTACTCTACGAGCAGTACTTC CASSLADLLLYEQYF
. TRBJ2-7 15 TRBV4-3 . TGCGCCAGCAGCCCCTCTGCACAGGCCTCCTACGAGCAGTACTTC CASSPSAQASYEQYF
. TRBJ1-2 13 TRBV18 . TGTGCCAGCTCAATAGACAGATTCTATGGCTACACCTTC CASSIDRFYGYTF
. TRBJ2-1 15 TRBV25-1 TRBD2 TGTGCCAGCAGTGCAGGGACTCCGGGGGGCAATGAGCAGTTCTTC CASSAGTPGGNEQFF
. TRBJ1-5 13 TRBV29-1 TRBD1 TGCAGCGTCCGGACAGGGAGCAATCAGCCCCAGCATTTT CSVRTGSNQPQHF
. TRBJ2-1 15 TRBV9 . TGTGCCAGCAGCCCCGAGGGAAACTCCTACAATGAGCAGTTCTTC CASSPEGNSYNEQFF
. TRBJ2-1 13 TRBV6-1 TRBD2 TGTGCCAGCAGTGGGACTAGCGTCGGTGAGCAGTTCTTC CASSGTSVGEQFF
. TRBJ2-5 15 TRBV5-1 . TGCGCCAGCAGCTTAGGTGGGAGCCCCGGGGAGACCCAGTACTTC CASSLGGSPGETQYF
. TRBJ1-1 14 TRBV4-3 . TGCGCCAGCAGCCAAGAAGGATGGGCCACTGAAGCTTTCTTT CASSQEGWATEAFF
. TRBJ2-7 14 TRBV5-1 . TGCGCCAGCAGCTCCTTCTCCCTTGGCTCCGAGCAGTACTTC CASSSFSLGSEQYF
. TRBJ2-7 16 TRBV7-2 TRBD1 TGTGCCAGCACCAAAGGGTTACAGGGGGCAGGCTACGAGCAGTACTTC CASTKGLQGAGYEQYF
. TRBJ2-4 15 TRBV7-2 . TGTGCCAGCAGCTCCCCTCCGGGGGCCAAAAACATTCAGTACTTC CASSSPPGAKNIQYF
. TRBJ1-5 16 TRBV6-1 . TGTGCCAGCAGTGCCTTCGGGTCAACATATAATCAGCCCCAGCATTTT CASSAFGSTYNQPQHF
few TRBJ1-6 14 TRBV4-3 . TGCGCCAGCAGCCAAGAGGGGGCGAATTCACCCCTCCACTTT CASSQEGANSPLHF
. TRBJ2-5 15 TRBV2 TRBD1 TGTGCCAGCCCCAGGGACAGGGGAGTAAGAGAGACCCAGTACTTC CASPRDRGVRETQYF
. TRBJ2-1 17 TRBV18 TRBD2 TGTGCCAGCTCTCAACGTCCCGGGACTAGCGGGAACAATGAGCAGTTCTTC CASSQRPGTSGNNEQFF
. TRBJ2-3 15 TRBV12-5 TRBD1 TGTGCTAGTGGATTGACAGGGGCGAACACAGATACGCAGTATTTT CASGLTGANTDTQYF
once TRBJ2-1 16 TRBV9 TRBD2 TGTGCCAGCAGCGTCTCTAGCGGGAGATCTTACAATGAGCAGTTCTTC CASSVSSGRSYNEQFF
. TRBJ1-2 15 TRBV19 . TGTGCCAGTAGCCGACCTGCCGGGGGTAACTATGGCTACACCTTC CASSRPAGGNYGYTF
. TRBJ2-2 15 TRBV28 TRBD1 TGTGCCAGCAGTCGTGACAGGGGGCGCGGCGGGGAGCTGTTTTTT CASSRDRGRGGELFF
. TRBJ2-3 15 TRBV5-8 . TGTGCCAGCAGCTTGTCGATGGCGGGCTGGCAGCCCCAGTATTTT CASSLSMAGWQPQYF
. TRBJ2-7 16 TRBV27 TRBD2 TGTGCCAGCAGTTTATTTGGTAGCGGGGGGCCCTACGAGCAGTACTTC CASSLFGSGGPYEQYF
. TRBJ1-1 16 TRBV7-3 . TGTGCCAGCTCAAGAGGGGGGGCACGGTCGGACACTGAAGCTTTCTTT CASSRGGARSDTEAFF
. TRBJ2-1 14 TRBV5-4 TRBD1 TGTGCCAGCAGCTTGACAGGGGGCTACAATGAGCAGTTCTTC CASSLTGGYNEQFF